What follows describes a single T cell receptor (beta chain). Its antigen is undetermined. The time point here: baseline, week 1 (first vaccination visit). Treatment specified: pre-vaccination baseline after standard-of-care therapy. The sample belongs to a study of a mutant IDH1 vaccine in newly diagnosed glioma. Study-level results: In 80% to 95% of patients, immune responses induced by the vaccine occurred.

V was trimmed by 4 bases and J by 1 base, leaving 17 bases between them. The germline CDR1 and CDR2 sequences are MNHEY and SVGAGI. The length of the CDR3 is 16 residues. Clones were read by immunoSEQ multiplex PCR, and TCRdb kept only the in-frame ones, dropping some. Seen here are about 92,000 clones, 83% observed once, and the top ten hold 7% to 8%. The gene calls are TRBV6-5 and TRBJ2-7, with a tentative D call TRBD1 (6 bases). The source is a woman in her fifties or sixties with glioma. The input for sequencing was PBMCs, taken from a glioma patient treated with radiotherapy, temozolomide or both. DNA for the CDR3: TGTGCCAGCAGTTCAAAGCTACAGGGCTATTCCTACGAGCAGTACTTC. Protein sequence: CASSSKLQGYSYEQYF.